This T cell receptor beta chain was sequenced for a study of neoadjuvant nivolumab and ipilimumab in lung cancer. Produced via immunoSEQ multiplex PCR; TCRdb's table is partial and in-frame only. The sample carries about 1,400 clones, around 84% recorded once. Trimming pared 7 bases from V and 9 bases from J, leaving 19 bases between. CDR3 length: 14 amino acids. Per germline, CDR1 SNHLY and CDR2 FYNNEI. With regard to this clone: As yet, its antigen is unknown.

Whole-study results and caveats: Only two of four nivolumab-treated tumors gained richness and clonality by surgery.

This receptor was taken from an adult with non-small cell lung cancer. Sequences were derived from adjacent normal lung tissue, sampled after neoadjuvant nivolumab, alone or with ipilimumab, at or shortly before surgery. The V gene is TRBV2, the J gene TRBJ1-5, with a possible D match to TRBD1 (6 bases). The CDR3: CASNIGGGTWPQHF. The DNA for the CDR3 is TGTGCCAGCAACATTGGGGGCGGAACATGGCCCCAGCATTTT. Filled out from reference TRBV2 and TRBJ1-5, the complete variable domain reads EPEVTQTPSHQVTQMGQEVILRCVPISNHLYFYWYRQILGQKVEFLVSFYNNEISEKSEIFDDQFSVERPDGSNFTLKIRSTKLEDSAMYFCASNIGGGTWPQHFGDGTRLSIL.